Listed below are T cell receptor beta chains from one sample, sequenced in a study of blood T cells in healthy people across ages. One entry per CDR3 protein, called by TCRdb with MiXCR from the 5' RACE reads. Of 1.5 million to 2 million distinct CDR3 sequences listed, 28% are singletons. The sequencing input was blood. The source is a woman in her thirties in good health. Each CDR3 is given with its conserved first and last residue. The D gene is left open where the match is weak. Clone sizes are given selectively: once, few, many, or a class where the clone is expanded.

d_gene | abundance | j_gene | v_gene | CDR3nt | CDR3aa
NA | many | TRBJ2-1 | TRBV24-1 | TGTGCCACCTCCTATACAGTGAACGGCTTAAAGTTCTTC | CATSYTVNGLKFF
NA | NA | TRBJ1-1 | TRBV7-9 | TGTGCCAGCAGCTTAGATGCGGGATTGAACACTGAAGCTTTCTTT | CASSLDAGLNTEAFF
NA | NA | TRBJ2-1 | TRBV7-2 | TGTGCCAGCAGCTTAGGAAGGGCCTTTGATGAGCAGTTCTTC | CASSLGRAFDEQFF
TRBD2 | NA | TRBJ2-7 | TRBV7-2 | TGTGCCAGCAGCTTGACTAGCGGGTACTACGAGCAGTACTTC | CASSLTSGYYEQYF
TRBD1 | NA | TRBJ2-5 | TRBV10-3 | TGTACCATCAGCAGGGAGGACAGGGGGCTAGAAGAGACCCAGTACTTC | CTISREDRGLEETQYF
NA | NA | TRBJ1-2 | TRBV3-1 | TGTGCCAGCAGCCAAGCGGTGGCAGGCTATGGCTACACCTTC | CASSQAVAGYGYTF
NA | NA | TRBJ2-3 | TRBV7-9 | TGTGCCAGCAGCTTAGAACATATAAACCCCGCGTATTTT | CASSLEHINPAYF
TRBD1 | few | TRBJ2-1 | TRBV24-1 | TGTGCCACCAGCGCCGGGACAGGGGGTCTGAGCTCCTACAATGAGCAGTTCTTC | CATSAGTGGLSSYNEQFF
NA | few | TRBJ2-6 | TRBV5-1 | TGCGCCAGCAGCTTACAGGGAGCGGTGGGGGCCAACGTCCAGACTTTC | CASSLQGAVGANVQTF
TRBD1 | few | TRBJ1-4 | TRBV27 | TGTGCCAGCAGTATCCGGACAGGGGAAAAACTGTTTTTT | CASSIRTGEKLFF
NA | many | TRBJ1-2 | TRBV7-2 | TGTGCCAGCAGCTTAGATGCCGGGGGCGTTAACTATGGCTACACCTTC | CASSLDAGGVNYGYTF
NA | NA | TRBJ1-1 | TRBV20-1 | TGCAGTGCTAGAGATCTAGGACAGCCGAACACTGAAGCTTTCTTT | CSARDLGQPNTEAFF
NA | few | TRBJ2-3 | TRBV5-6 | TGTGCCAGCAGCCGGCGGAGCGCCCCCACAGATACGCAGTATTTT | CASSRRSAPTDTQYF
TRBD1 | few | TRBJ2-1 | TRBV20-1 | TGCAGTGCCACTCCGGGACAGAACACGGAGCAGTTCTTC | CSATPGQNTEQFF
NA | NA | TRBJ1-1 | TRBV3-1 | TGTGCCAGCAACAAAGGACGAGGCCTTGACACTGAAGCTTTCTTT | CASNKGRGLDTEAFF
NA | few | TRBJ1-2 | TRBV30 | TGTGCCTGGACAGGGTCCCTCTATGGCTACACCTTC | CAWTGSLYGYTF
TRBD1 | NA | TRBJ1-5 | TRBV12-3/TRBV12-4 | TGTGCCAGCAGTTGGCAGGGGGTGGGTCAGCCCCAGCATTTT | CASSWQGVGQPQHF
NA | NA | TRBJ2-5 | TRBV5-5 | TGTGCCAGCAGCTCCCCCGGGACCCTCGGGGAGACCCAGTACTTC | CASSSPGTLGETQYF
NA | NA | TRBJ2-5 | TRBV20-1 | TGCAGTGCTGGTTCACCGGGGCAAGAGACCCAGTACTTC | CSAGSPGQETQYF
NA | NA | TRBJ2-3 | TRBV5-1 | TGCGCCAGCAGCTTGCGGGGACACCGCACAGATACGCAGTATTTT | CASSLRGHRTDTQYF
TRBD1 | few | TRBJ2-5 | TRBV12-3/TRBV12-4 | TGTGCCAGCAGTTTAGCGGGACAGGCGTACCAAGAGACCCAGTACTTC | CASSLAGQAYQETQYF
TRBD1 | NA | TRBJ1-1 | TRBV3-1 | TGTGCCAGCAGCCAGACCGCGACAGGGGACACTGAAGCTTTCTTT | CASSQTATGDTEAFF
NA | few | TRBJ2-7 | TRBV11-2 | TGTGCCAGCAGAAGAGGGGTTTGTAACGAGCAGTACTTC | CASRRGVCNEQYF
TRBD2 | many | TRBJ2-3 | TRBV20-1 | TGCAGTGCTATAGCTAGCGGGAGAAATACGCAGTATTTT | CSAIASGRNTQYF
TRBD1 | few | TRBJ1-1 | TRBV5-1 | TGCGCCAGCAGCTGGATGACAGGGACTAACACTGAAGCTTTCTTT | CASSWMTGTNTEAFF
NA | NA | TRBJ1-3 | TRBV5-1 | TGCGCCAGCACCTCCGGGACCGGTGGAAACACCATATATTTT | CASTSGTGGNTIYF
NA | NA | TRBJ1-1 | TRBV28 | TGTGCCAGCAACCGGTGGCGAGGTGAAGCTTGCTTT | CASNRWRGEACF
NA | NA | TRBJ1-2 | TRBV15 | TGTGCCACCAGCAGAGATTTGACGGGGAGGAAGGGAGGCTACACCTTC | CATSRDLTGRKGGYTF
TRBD1 | many | TRBJ2-7 | TRBV12-3/TRBV12-4 | TGTGCCAGCAGTTCACGACAGGGGGCGAGCTCCTACGAGCAGTACTTC | CASSSRQGASSYEQYF
NA | NA | TRBJ2-7 | TRBV7-2 | TGTGCCAGCAGCCAACCTTGGGACTTTTATTACTTC | CASSQPWDFYYF
TRBD1 | NA | TRBJ1-2 | TRBV5-1 | TGCGCCAGCGGCTTGGTACAGGGGGACGGCTACACCTTC | CASGLVQGDGYTF
TRBD2 | NA | TRBJ2-1 | TRBV5-5 | TGCGCCAGCACCTTTAGCGGGAGGCCAGAGACCCAGTTCTTC | CASTFSGRPETQFF
NA | NA | TRBJ1-1 | TRBV5-1 | TGCGCCAGCAGCTTCGGCGTAGGGCAGGGGAACACTGAAGCTTTCTTT | CASSFGVGQGNTEAFF
NA | many | TRBJ2-1 | TRBV20-1 | TGCAGTGCTAGGCCGGGAGATCGTGACAATGAGCAGTTCTTC | CSARPGDRDNEQFF
TRBD2 | NA | TRBJ2-3 | TRBV7-2 | TGTGCCAGCAGCTTAGAGGGGACTACTGGGGGGAAGCAGTATTTT | CASSLEGTTGGKQYF
NA | many | TRBJ1-1 | TRBV7-7 | TGTGCCAGCAGCCCCATCGACAGAAACACTGAAGCTTTCTTT | CASSPIDRNTEAFF
NA | many | TRBJ2-3 | TRBV12-3/TRBV12-4 | TGTGCCAGCAGCCACCGGGACGGCAACACAGATACGCAGTATTTT | CASSHRDGNTDTQYF
NA | NA | TRBJ1-2 | TRBV29-1 | TGCAGCGTTGAAGATCCGCCTTGGACCGAGAGGGGCTACACCTTC | CSVEDPPWTERGYTF
TRBD1 | few | TRBJ2-5 | TRBV11-1 | TGTGCCAGCAGCTTAACCCTAGGGACAGACCTTAATGAGCAGTACTTC | CASSLTLGTDLNEQYF
TRBD1 | NA | TRBJ1-5 | TRBV6-1 | TGTGCCAGCAGTGCCCAGGGACAGGGCGGACAGCCCCAGCATTTT | CASSAQGQGGQPQHF
NA | NA | TRBJ2-7 | TRBV20-1 | TGCAGTGCTAGAGCTAATCAGGGGAAACCCTACGAGCAGTACTTC | CSARANQGKPYEQYF
NA | many | TRBJ2-7 | TRBV6-5 | TGTGCCAGCAGCCCCCGGAGGAGCTCCTACGAGCAGTACTTC | CASSPRRSSYEQYF
TRBD2 | NA | TRBJ2-1 | TRBV10-2 | TGCGCCAGCAGTAGCGGGAGAAAGAATGAGCAGTTCTTC | CASSSGRKNEQFF
NA | NA | TRBJ2-6 | TRBV20-1 | TGCAGTGCTAGAGACCTTACCGGGGCCAGGGTCCTGACTTTC | CSARDLTGARVLTF
TRBD2 | few | TRBJ2-7 | TRBV18 | TGTGCCAGCTCACCAGTCCTAGCGGGGGCTTACGAGCAGTACTTC | CASSPVLAGAYEQYF
TRBD2 | few | TRBJ2-7 | TRBV27 | TGTGCCAGCAGAAAGACTAGCGGGGGCTACGAGCAGTACTTC | CASRKTSGGYEQYF
TRBD2 | NA | TRBJ2-1 | TRBV27 | TGTGCCAGCAGCCTAGCGGCGGCCTACAATGAGCAGTTCTTC | CASSLAAAYNEQFF
TRBD2 | few | TRBJ2-1 | TRBV2 | TGTGCCAACAGTGAAGCGCTGGGGAGCGGGGGGCTCTACAATGAGCAGTTCTTC | CANSEALGSGGLYNEQFF
NA | many | TRBJ2-2 | TRBV4-1 | TGCGCCAGCAGCCAAGATGCGGGCACCGGGGAGCTGTTTTTT | CASSQDAGTGELFF
TRBD2 | NA | TRBJ2-5 | TRBV20-1 | TGCAGTGCTAGAGATGCGGGGGGACTAGCGGGGGCCGCATTGGAGACCCAGTACTTC | CSARDAGGLAGAALETQYF
NA | many | TRBJ2-7 | TRBV5-1 | TGCGCCAGCAGCTTGGATCTTGGGGGCGACGAGCAGTACTTC | CASSLDLGGDEQYF
NA | NA | TRBJ1-1 | TRBV4-2 | TGTGCCAGCAGCCAAGATGGGGGAGCCCTGAACACTGAAGCTTTCTTT | CASSQDGGALNTEAFF
TRBD2 | NA | TRBJ2-7 | TRBV7-2 | TGTGCCAGCAGCAACGGACTAGCGGATACCTACGAGCAGTACTTC | CASSNGLADTYEQYF